A selection of T cell receptor beta chains follows, all from one sample in a study of T cell repertoires in cytomegalovirus infection. Their specific antigens are unknown. One entry per CDR3 protein, called by TCRdb with MiXCR from the reads. The sample shows some 800,000 distinct CDR3 sequences, under 35% of them seen only once. The sequences come from cultured CD8+ T cells from PBMCs, collected from culture after CMV antigen stimulation. Source of these receptors: a human donor in good health (CMV status not recorded). Some clones in this sample may be carry-over from other donors' samples. Each CDR3 is given with its conserved first and last residue. The D gene is left open where the match is weak. Size is omitted from some rows. Given values are once, few, many or a class for expanded clones.

NA,TRBJ1-1,NA,TRBV19,CASSNEQTNTEAFF,TGTGCCAGTAGTAATGAACAGACGAACACTGAAGCTTTCTTT
many,TRBJ2-7,NA,TRBV6-1,CASSSGTVYEQYF,TGTGCCAGCAGTTCGGGGACGGTCTACGAGCAGTACTTC
NA,TRBJ2-7,NA,TRBV2,CASSPSHYEQYF,TGTGCCAGCAGTCCTTCTCACTACGAGCAGTACTTC
NA,TRBJ2-1,NA,TRBV20-1,CSARWGLAAYNEQFF,TGCAGTGCTCGGTGGGGGCTAGCGGCCTACAATGAGCAGTTCTTC
NA,TRBJ2-1,TRBD2,TRBV7-9,CASSSRGGSHNEQFF,TGTGCCAGCAGCTCGCGGGGGGGCTCCCACAATGAGCAGTTCTTC
many,TRBJ1-4,NA,TRBV7-6,CASSFIGSNEKLFF,TGTGCCAGCAGCTTTATAGGGTCTAATGAAAAACTGTTTTTT
many,TRBJ2-3,NA,TRBV11-1,CASSITGGRIRTDTQYF,TGTGCCAGCAGCATCACGGGCGGGCGGATTCGCACAGATACGCAGTATTTT
many,TRBJ2-3,TRBD2,TRBV10-3,CAISERGGTDTQYF,TGTGCCATCAGTGAGCGGGGGGGCACAGATACGCAGTATTTT
few,TRBJ1-5,NA,TRBV7-9,CASSPGGGSNQPQHF,TGTGCCAGCAGCCCCGGGGGGGGTAGCAATCAGCCCCAGCATTTT
once,TRBJ1-6,TRBD1,TRBV6-5,CASSSSQGALIYAHSPLHF,TGTGCCAGCAGTTCCTCCCAGGGGGCACTAATTTATGCACATTCACCCCTCCACTTT
few,TRBJ1-2,TRBD1,TRBV7-2,CASSWGQGLYGYTF,TGTGCCAGCAGCTGGGGACAGGGGTTGTATGGCTACACCTTC
few,TRBJ1-2,NA,TRBV5-4,CASRPHGAVVIGANPNYGYTF,TGTGCCAGCAGGCCTCATGGGGCCGTAGTTATTGGGGCCAACCCTAACTATGGCTACACCTTC
NA,TRBJ1-2,TRBD1,TRBV6-1,CASSAYGTGYERSYGYTF,TGTGCCAGCAGTGCTTATGGGACAGGGTATGAGCGGAGCTATGGCTACACCTTC
NA,TRBJ2-3,TRBD1,TRBV19,CASSMTVAPQGDTQYF,TGTGCCAGTAGTATGACGGTAGCTCCACAGGGGGATACGCAGTATTTT
many,TRBJ2-3,TRBD2,TRBV7-2,CASRNLTSGGIGTDTQYF,TGTGCCAGCAGAAATCTGACTAGCGGGGGTATAGGCACAGATACGCAGTATTTT
NA,TRBJ2-5,NA,TRBV28,CASSFPSVDETQYF,TGTGCCAGCAGTTTTCCCTCCGTGGACGAGACCCAGTACTTC
few,TRBJ1-6,TRBD1,TRBV19,CASSKGQGINSPLHF,TGTGCCAGTAGTAAGGGACAGGGGATCAATTCACCCCTCCACTTT
NA,TRBJ2-2,NA,TRBV2,CASGTPANTGELVF,TGTGCCAGCGGGACCCCAGCGAACACCGGGGAGCTGGTTTTT
few,TRBJ2-7,NA,TRBV7-6,CASSLEDKYSYEQYF,TGTGCCAGCAGCTTAGAAGACAAGTACTCCTACGAGCAGTACTTC
NA,TRBJ2-2,TRBD2,TRBV7-6,CASSKGTSGIYTGELFF,TGTGCCAGCAGCAAGGGGACTAGCGGGATATACACCGGGGAGCTGTTTTTT
NA,TRBJ2-5,NA,TRBV5-1,CASSLNGGGVETQYF,TGCGCCAGCAGCTTGAACGGGGGCGGAGTAGAGACCCAGTACTTC
NA,TRBJ2-1,TRBD2,TRBV5-6,CASSWTSGGLEQFF,TGTGCCAGCAGCTGGACTAGCGGGGGACTTGAGCAGTTCTTC
once,TRBJ2-1,NA,TRBV27,CASSTVLPEEQFF,TGTGCCAGCAGTACTGTGTTACCGGAGGAGCAGTTCTTC
NA,TRBJ2-5,NA,TRBV6-2/TRBV6-3,CASSPPGRRSQETQYF,TGTGCCAGCAGCCCTCCGGGCAGGCGAAGTCAAGAGACCCAGTACTTC
many,TRBJ2-7,TRBD1,TRBV7-9,CASSLRTGGPYEQYF,TGTGCCAGCAGCCTAAGGACAGGGGGCCCCTACGAGCAGTACTTC
NA,TRBJ2-5,TRBD2,TRBV7-3,CASSKSGTSLMETQYF,TGTGCCAGCAGCAAGTCCGGGACTAGCCTCATGGAGACCCAGTACTTC
NA,TRBJ2-1,NA,TRBV12-5,CASEEYNEQFF,TGTGCTAGTGAGGAATACAATGAGCAGTTCTTC
NA,TRBJ1-3,NA,TRBV28,CASSLSYSSGNTIYF,TGTGCCAGCAGTTTATCGTACTCCTCTGGAAACACCATATATTTT
few,TRBJ1-1,NA,TRBV19,CASSIWGSEAFF,TGTGCCAGTAGTATCTGGGGCTCTGAAGCTTTCTTT
NA,TRBJ1-1,NA,TRBV25-1,CASSSPLGLETEAFF,TGTGCCAGCAGTAGCCCGTTAGGGCTGGAAACTGAAGCTTTCTTT
few,TRBJ2-5,NA,TRBV4-2,CASSRLGFGETQYF,TGTGCCAGCAGCCGGCTAGGATTTGGCGAGACCCAGTACTTC